The rows below give T cell receptor beta chains drawn from one sample of a study of T cells in Graves' hyperthyroidism and ophthalmopathy. In TCRdb, the multiplex PCR reads were re-called with MiXCR into one record per CDR3 protein. In the table there are approximately 400,000 distinct CDR3 sequences, more than 12% of which are singletons. The sequenced sample consisted of blood. The receptors originated from a man between 50 and 59 years old with Graves' ophthalmopathy. The CDR3 runs from the conserved cysteine through the conserved F or W. Expanded clones are given a class, and other clones once, few, many or no size at all.

few,TRBV4-1,TRBJ2-3,CASSQGFLNSPDTQYF
.,TRBV6-1,TRBJ2-7,CASSGPEGLAGAREQYF
.,TRBV20-1,TRBJ2-7,CSASTGTSGSYEQYF
many,TRBV5-4,TRBJ2-5,CASSLASTLGSQETQYF
many,TRBV5-1,TRBJ2-3,CASSLAMDYTDTQYF
.,TRBV12-3/TRBV12-4,TRBJ2-1,CASSLFKGEQFF
few,TRBV5-4,TRBJ2-5,CASGTGDQETQYF
many,TRBV6-1,TRBJ2-3,CASIRSGFSTDTQYF
many,TRBV19,TRBJ2-1,CASSIIRGQAMEGEQFF
many,TRBV5-1,TRBJ2-2,CASEYTGELFF
many,TRBV6-1,TRBJ1-1,CASSERGSGTEAFF
many,TRBV20-1,TRBJ2-1,CSAILAGGGNEQFF
many,TRBV28,TRBJ2-3,CASRPTGTDTQYF
many,TRBV3-1,TRBJ2-3,CASSQDLAGGPLDTQYF
.,TRBV11-2,TRBJ2-5,CASSRELADQETQYF
.,TRBV19,TRBJ1-1,CASRVSGIANTEAFF
few,TRBV10-2,TRBJ1-1,CASRRQGGSATEAFF
.,TRBV20-1,TRBJ1-2,CSARPGVVGGYTF
few,TRBV24-1,TRBJ1-2,CATLRVDYGYTF
.,TRBV6-1,TRBJ1-3,CASSEAGGPISGNTIYF
.,TRBV9,TRBJ1-3,CASSVQVGNTIYF
.,TRBV19,TRBJ2-1,CASKASPHNEQFF
.,TRBV6-4,TRBJ2-2,CASSEASGNTGELFF
.,TRBV7-9,TRBJ2-3,CASIGTSGRWADTQYF
many,TRBV30,TRBJ2-3,CAWSWGTDTQYF
.,TRBV5-1,TRBJ2-2,CASSLARWASGRTGELFF
few,TRBV10-1,TRBJ2-7,CASSSGTGGDFEQYF
many,TRBV5-5,TRBJ2-5,CASSYKRDNRQETQYF
.,TRBV4-2,TRBJ1-5,CASSHGDGGFQPQHF
many,TRBV11-2,TRBJ1-1,CASSLVEGRTEAFF
many,TRBV12-3/TRBV12-4,TRBJ2-7,CASKSRNTYEQYF
many,TRBV7-9,TRBJ2-5,CASSSPGHFMGTQYF
many,TRBV12-3/TRBV12-4,TRBJ2-5,CASSLGREKETQYF
.,TRBV12-3/TRBV12-4,TRBJ1-1,CASEPAGGTEAFF
few,TRBV20-1,TRBJ2-1,CSASAGPAYNEQFF
many,TRBV11-2,TRBJ1-6,CASSLDLAANSPLHF
many,TRBV27,TRBJ2-1,CASRPAGTGHGEQFF